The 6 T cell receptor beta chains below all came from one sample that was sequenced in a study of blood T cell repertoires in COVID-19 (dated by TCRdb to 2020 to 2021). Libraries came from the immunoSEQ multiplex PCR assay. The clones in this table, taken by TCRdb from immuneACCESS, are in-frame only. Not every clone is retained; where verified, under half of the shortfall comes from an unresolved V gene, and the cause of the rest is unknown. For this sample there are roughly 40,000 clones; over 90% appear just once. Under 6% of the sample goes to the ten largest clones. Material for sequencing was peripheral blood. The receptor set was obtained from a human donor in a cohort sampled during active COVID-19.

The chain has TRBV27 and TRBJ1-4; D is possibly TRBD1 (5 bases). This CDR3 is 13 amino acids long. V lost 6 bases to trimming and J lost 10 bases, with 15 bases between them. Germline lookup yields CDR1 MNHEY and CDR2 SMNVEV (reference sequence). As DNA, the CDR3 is TGTGCCAGCAGACCGCGACCTAGGGGAAAACTGTTTTTT. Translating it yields CASRPRPRGKLFF.

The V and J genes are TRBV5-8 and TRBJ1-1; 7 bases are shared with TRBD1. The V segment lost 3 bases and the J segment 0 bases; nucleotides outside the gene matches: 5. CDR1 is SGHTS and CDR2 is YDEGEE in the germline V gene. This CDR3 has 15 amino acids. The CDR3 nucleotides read TGTGCCAGCAGCTCCTTACAGGGGATGAACACTGAAGCTTTCTTT. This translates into CASSSLQGMNTEAFF.

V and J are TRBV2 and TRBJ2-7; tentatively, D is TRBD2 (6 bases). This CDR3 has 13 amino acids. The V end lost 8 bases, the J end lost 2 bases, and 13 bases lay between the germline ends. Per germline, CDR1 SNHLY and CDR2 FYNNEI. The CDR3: CASFERVAYEQYF. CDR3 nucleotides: TGTGCCAGCTTTGAGCGGGTTGCCTACGAGCAGTACTTC.

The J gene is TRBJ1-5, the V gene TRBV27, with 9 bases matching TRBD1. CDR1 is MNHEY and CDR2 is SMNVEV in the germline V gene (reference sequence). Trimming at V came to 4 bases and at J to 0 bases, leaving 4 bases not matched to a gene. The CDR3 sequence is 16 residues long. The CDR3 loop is CASSSDRGYSNQPQHF. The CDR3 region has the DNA TGTGCCAGCAGTTCGGACAGGGGTTATAGCAATCAGCCCCAGCATTTT.

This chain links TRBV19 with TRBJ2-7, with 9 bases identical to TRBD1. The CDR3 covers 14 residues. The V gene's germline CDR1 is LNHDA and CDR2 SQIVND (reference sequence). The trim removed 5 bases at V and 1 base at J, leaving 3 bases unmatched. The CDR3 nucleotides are TGTGCCAGTAGTTGGACAGGGGAATCCTACGAGCAGTACTTC. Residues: CASSWTGESYEQYF.

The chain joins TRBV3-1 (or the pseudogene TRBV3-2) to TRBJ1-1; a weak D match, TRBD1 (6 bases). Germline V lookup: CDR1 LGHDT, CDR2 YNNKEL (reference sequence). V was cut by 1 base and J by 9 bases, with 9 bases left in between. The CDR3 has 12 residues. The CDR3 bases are TGTGCCAGCAGCCAAGCCACAGGGAAAGCTTTCTTT. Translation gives CASSQATGKAFF.